This T cell receptor beta chain originates from a study of cytomegalovirus exposure and HLA in healthy donors. This CDR3 comprises 14 residues. The J segment lost 3 bases and the V segment lost 10 bases, leaving 9 bases of the junction unmatched. Germline CDR1 reads LNHDA; CDR2 reads SQIVND (reference sequence). With 60 Vbeta and 13 Jbeta primers, the PCR was carried out. This table comes from immunoSEQ multiplex PCR, and its TCRdb copy is limited to in-frame clones, with some not included. The data show 130,000 or so clones, with less than 85% seen just once and about 1.5% held by the top ten. The chain is built from TRBV19 and TRBJ2-7, with 10 bases aligning to TRBD1. Sequences were obtained from PBMCs. This receptor was obtained from a man aged 40-55 years in good health and CMV-seronegative. DNA of the CDR3: TGTGCCACGAGTCGGGACAGGGGAAACTACGAGCAGTACTTC. It specifies CATSRDRGNYEQYF.